This note documents a single T cell receptor beta chain sequence. The target antigen is unknown. TCRdb's table, derived via immunoSEQ multiplex PCR, lists solely in-frame clones and lacks some. The sample records about 200,000 clones, more than 80% being singletons. The data are from a study of T cell responses to AZD1222 COVID-19 vaccine. The study's findings and limits: In a largely white British group with more females than males, clonal diversity was possibly underestimated. The study found vaccine-associated CD4 TCRs spanning spike, dominant at 160-218 and 743-854. The breadth and depth of Spike-specific TCRs increased once two AZD1222 doses had been given. Of spike-specific TCRs, nearly half reportedly target regions left unmutated in variants.

CDR3 size: 14 residues. Germline CDR1 is SGDLS and CDR2 is YYNGEE. J lost 3 bases, V lost 6 bases, and 5 bases had no gene match. The input for sequencing was peripheral blood, taken 28 days after the second dose of the MenACWY control vaccine. The chain is built from TRBV9 and TRBJ2-1; 8 bases are shared with TRBD2. The TCR originated in an adult who received the MenACWY meningococcal vaccine as a control. In DNA, the CDR3 is TGTGCCAGCACAGCGGGAGATTTCTACAATGAGCAGTTCTTC. Encoded protein: CASTAGDFYNEQFF.